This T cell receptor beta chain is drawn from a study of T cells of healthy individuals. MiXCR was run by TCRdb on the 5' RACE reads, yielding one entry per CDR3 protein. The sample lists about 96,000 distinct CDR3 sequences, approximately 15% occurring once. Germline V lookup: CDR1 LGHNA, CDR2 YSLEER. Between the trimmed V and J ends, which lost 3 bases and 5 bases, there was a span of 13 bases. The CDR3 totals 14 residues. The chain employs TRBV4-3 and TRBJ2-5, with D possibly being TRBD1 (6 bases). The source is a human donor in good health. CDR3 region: CASSQEQGRETQYF. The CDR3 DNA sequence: TGCGCCAGCAGCCAGGAGCAGGGGCGGGAGACCCAGTACTTC.